This T cell receptor (beta chain) came from a study of a mutant IDH1 vaccine in newly diagnosed glioma. On this clone itself: Its antigen remains unknown.

The time point denotes: week 23, last vaccination. The content of each vaccine dose was 300 ug of mutant IDH1 20-mer peptide, and topical imiquimod accompanied it. The CDR3 contains 15 residues. The V and J ends lost 2 bases and 3 bases, in that order; junction bases with no gene match: 3. The germline V gene encodes CDR1 MDHEN and CDR2 SYDVKM. The data were produced by immunoSEQ multiplex PCR, yet TCRdb's version contains in-frame clones alone and is incomplete. The sample contains about 81,000 clones, over 75% of which appear only once. The material sequenced was PBMCs, taken from a glioma patient whose treatment included an IDH1 peptide vaccine. The source of this sequence is a young man with glioma. Some clones in this sample may be carry-over from other donors' samples. This chain joins TRBV28 and TRBJ2-7, with 11 positions matching TRBD1. The CDR3 region is CASSLQDRGLYEQYF. The CDR3 DNA sequence: TGTGCCAGCAGTTTACAGGACAGGGGGCTCTACGAGCAGTACTTC.